These 30 T cell receptor beta chains were all obtained from the same sample, sequenced in a study of shared T cell receptors in the human thymus. Repertoires were generated with immunoSEQ multiplex PCR, while TCRdb's copy carries only in-frame clones and drops some. The sample lists hundreds of thousands of clones; around 82% were seen once. These same records also appear under a second study, on human thymus T cells.

Source material: thymocytes. All receptors derive from a boy younger than two with a congenital heart defect.

This clone was detected only a few times. This chain joins TRBV7-2 and TRBJ2-3; D call uncertain. This CDR3 has 16 amino acids. The ends were cut back, 5 bases at V and 0 bases at J, with 15 bases in the middle. Germline V gene lookup returns CDR1 SGHTA and CDR2 FQGNSA. The CDR3 DNA reads as TGTGCCAGCAGCCACCGGTACGTTTTGAGCACAGATACGCAGTATTTT. This translates into CASSHRYVLSTDTQYF.

V gene TRBV10-3 combines with J gene TRBJ2-3, with 13 bases matching TRBD2. The trim removed 9 bases at V and 0 bases at J, leaving 3 bases unmatched. The CDR3 consists of 15 residues. CDR1 is ENHRY, CDR2 SYGVKD, per germline. CDR3 region: CAIGTSGNSTDTQYF. The DNA of the CDR3 is TGTGCCATTGGGACTAGCGGGAACAGCACAGATACGCAGTATTTT.

V is TRBV4-3 and J is TRBJ2-7; D perhaps matches TRBD2 (6 bases). The CDR3 is made up of 15 amino acids. The V gene's germline CDR1 is LGHNA and CDR2 YSLEER. The V gene lost 1 base and the J gene lost 6 bases, with 16 bases spanning the gap. Written as DNA, the CDR3 is TGCGCCAGCAGCCAAGGTGAGGGAGGAGTAAGCGAGCAGTACTTC. Its protein product is CASSQGEGGVSEQYF.

This chain links TRBV28 with TRBJ2-7; 8 nucleotides match TRBD1. Germline lookup yields CDR1 MDHEN and CDR2 SYDVKM. The CDR3 runs 13 residues. Trimming at V came to 5 bases and at J to 3 bases, leaving 3 bases not matched to a gene. CDR3 loop: CASSRTGNYEQYF. The DNA for the CDR3 is TGTGCCAGCAGTCGGACAGGGAACTACGAGCAGTACTTC.

Notes on this clone: One end of the junction is discordant with germline, which a read error may explain. The chain couples TRBV6-5 to TRBJ2-5; D is possibly TRBD2 (6 bases). This CDR3 spans 14 amino acids. The germline V gene has CDR1 MNHEY and CDR2 SVGAGI. The CDR3 here is CASRDLSGQEAQYF. In DNA, the CDR3 is TGTGCCAGCAGAGATCTAAGCGGGCAAGAGGCCCAGTACTTC.

The V and J genes are TRBV14 and TRBJ2-7; 11 positions agree with TRBD2. There are 19 residues in the CDR3. CDR1 and CDR2 from the germline V gene are SGHDN and FVKESK. Trimming cost V 2 bases and J 0 bases; bases outside gene matches: 12. CDR3 sequence reads: CASSQRRVGTSGCSYEQYF. The CDR3 nucleotides read TGTGCCAGCAGCCAAAGAAGGGTGGGGACTAGCGGATGCTCCTACGAGCAGTACTTC.

J is TRBJ2-1 and V is TRBV7-8; 7 bases map to TRBD2. This CDR3 is built from 20 residues. V trimming: 2 bases; J trimming: 3 bases; junction bases outside the gene matches: 19. Germline V gene data show CDR1 as SGHVS and CDR2 as FQNEAQ. The CDR3: CASSLSPPLAGVPGYNEQFF. CDR3 DNA: TGTGCCAGCAGCTTATCTCCTCCTCTGGCGGGAGTTCCTGGCTACAATGAGCAGTTCTTC.

The chain employs TRBV14 and TRBJ2-7; D perhaps matches TRBD1 (7 bases). The CDR3 loop spans 17 amino acids. CDR1 and CDR2 (germline): SGHDN, FVKESK. V gave up 0 bases and J gave up 0 bases, with 15 bases separating them. CDR3 sequence (DNA): TGTGCCAGCAGCCAAGATGATCGGCAGGGGGGCTCCTACGAGCAGTACTTC. Translation gives CASSQDDRQGGSYEQYF.

The chain joins TRBV4-3 to TRBJ1-4; 9 bases line up with TRBD1. CDR1 is LGHNA and CDR2 is YSLEER in the germline V gene. J gave up 3 bases and V 1 base, and 6 bases lay outside the gene matches. CDR3 size: 17 residues. For the CDR3, the DNA is TGCGCCAGCAGCCAAGGGACAGGGGATGGGGCTAATGAAAAACTGTTTTTT. It yields the protein CASSQGTGDGANEKLFF.

In regard to this clone: This same CDR3 is encoded by further DNA sequences in the sample. V and J are TRBV6-1 and TRBJ2-7; TRBD2 aligns across 8 bases. Trimming cost V 1 base and J 2 bases; bases outside gene matches: 4. This CDR3 has 15 residues. Germline lookup yields CDR1 MNHNS and CDR2 SASEGT. CDR3 bases: TGTGCCAGCAGTGAAGGGCTAGCGGGCCCCTACGAGCAGTACTTC. Its protein product is CASSEGLAGPYEQYF.

The chain has TRBV11-3 and TRBJ2-5; D is possibly TRBD2 (7 bases). Trimming removed 1 base at V and 4 bases at J, with 16 bases between. The CDR3 covers 16 residues. Germline-derived CDR1 and CDR2 are SGHNT and YENEEA. The CDR3 DNA is TGTGCCAGCAGCTTAGGGGGGGCGAGGGAGGGAGAGACCCAGTACTTC. Amino acids: CASSLGGAREGETQYF. The variable domain in full, with the rest retrieved from reference TRBV11-3 and TRBJ2-5, is EAGVVQSPRYKIIEKKQPVAFWCNPISGHNTLYWYLQNLGQGPELLIRYENEEAVDDSQLPKDRFSAERLKGVDSTLKIQPAELGDSAVYLCASSLGGAREGETQYFGPGTRLLVL.

CDR3 nucleotide sequence: TGTGCCAGTAGTATAGTTAGGCCGCAGCGAGGCTACGAGCAGTACTTC. Its protein is CASSIVRPQRGYEQYF. The V call is TRBV19, the J call TRBJ2-7; no clear D gene. The CDR3 consists of 16 residues. Germline CDR1 is LNHDA and CDR2 is SQIVND (reference sequence). Trimming removed 1 base from V and 3 bases from J, with 16 bases in between.

This clone was recorded a few times. The V and J genes are TRBV5-1 and TRBJ2-7, with 7 bases that match TRBD1. This CDR3 has 12 amino acids. The germline gives CDR1 SGHRS, CDR2 YFSETQ. V lost 5 bases and J lost 6; bases outside the gene matches: 5. The CDR3 loop reads CASRDRRTEQYF. DNA for the CDR3: TGCGCCAGCAGGGACAGGCGCACCGAGCAGTACTTC.

The chain employs TRBV5-1 and TRBJ1-4; D not resolved. Per the germline V gene, CDR1 is SGHRS and CDR2 is YFSETQ. V was cut by 1 base and J by 0 bases, with 10 bases left in between. This CDR3 has 16 amino acids. The CDR3 here is CASSLRRNATNEKLFF. The CDR3 coding sequence is TGCGCCAGCAGCTTGAGGCGGAACGCAACTAATGAAAAACTGTTTTTT.

The rearrangement joins TRBV19 to TRBJ2-1; D call uncertain. V was shortened by 2 bases and J by 3 bases, with 20 bases between the two germline ends. CDR3 size: 18 residues. Germline V lookup: CDR1 LNHDA, CDR2 SQIVND (reference sequence). The CDR3 region has the DNA TGTGCCAGTAGTATAATGCGATCTTACCTCCTAGACTACAATGAGCAGTTCTTC. Its translation: CASSIMRSYLLDYNEQFF.

The CDR3 loop reads CASSLGRGWAYGYTF. The CDR3 DNA sequence: TGTGCCAGCAGCTTAGGTCGAGGGTGGGCCTATGGCTACACCTTC. J is TRBJ1-2 and V is TRBV7-2; D not resolved. V was cut by 1 base and J by 4 bases, with 13 bases left in between. Germline V CDR1 and CDR2: SGHTA, FQGNSA. This CDR3 spans 15 amino acids.

This chain connects TRBV7-2 to TRBJ2-3; D possibly corresponds to TRBD2 (5 bases). Germline CDR1 is SGHTA and CDR2 is FQGNSA. V lost 5 bases to trimming and J lost 5 bases, with 14 bases between them. CDR3 length equals 14 residues. The DNA for the CDR3 is TGTGCCAGCAGCCCCCGACTAAGAGGAGATACGCAGTATTTT. Its protein is CASSPRLRGDTQYF.

The chain employs TRBV15 and TRBJ2-7, with D perhaps matching TRBD1 (6 bases). CDR1 is LNHNV, CDR2 YYDKDF, per germline (reference sequence). This CDR3 spans 15 amino acids. The V gene lost 8 bases and the J gene lost 3 bases, with 20 bases spanning the gap. The CDR3 region has the DNA TGTGCCACCGAAAAGTGGACAGATCGGGGCTACGAGCAGTACTTC. Translated: CATEKWTDRGYEQYF.

V is TRBV4-2 and J is TRBJ2-5; tentative D call: TRBD2 (6 bases). The CDR3 spans 14 residues. Germline-derived CDR1 and CDR2 are LGHNA and YNFKEQ. Trimming shortened V by 3 bases and J by 6 bases, and 14 bases separated the two germline ends. The CDR3 sequence: CASSQGGLKKTQYF. DNA for the CDR3: TGTGCCAGCAGCCAGGGGGGATTGAAGAAGACCCAGTACTTC.

In its sample, this clone was seen once. The chain combines TRBV28 with TRBJ1-5; D is uncertain. Trimming stripped 6 bases from V and 0 bases from J, with 9 bases between. CDR1 and CDR2 (germline): MDHEN, SYDVKM. This CDR3 comprises 14 residues. The CDR3 coding sequence is TGTGCCAGCAGCTCGCCCGGTAGCAATCAGCCCCAGCATTTT. Encoded protein: CASSSPGSNQPQHF.

The CDR3 nucleotides read TGTGCCAGCAGTGGCCCGGACAGGGTCGAAAAACTGTTTTTT. The encoded protein is CASSGPDRVEKLFF. J is TRBJ1-4 and V is TRBV25-1; 8 bases fit TRBD1. V was clipped by 4 bases and J by 8 bases; unmatched bases: 6. The CDR3 is 14 amino acids. Per germline, CDR1 MGHDK and CDR2 SYGVNS.

The V gene is TRBV5-8, the J gene TRBJ1-1; D uncertain. The germline V and J ends were trimmed by 4 bases and 1 base, with 5 bases remaining between them. Looked up from germline, CDR1 is SGHTS and CDR2 is YDEGEE. This CDR3 contains 12 residues. CDR3 in DNA: TGTGCCAGCAGCCCCGGGAACACTGAAGCTTTCTTT. Translating it yields CASSPGNTEAFF. Full variable domain (outside the CDR3, taken from reference TRBV5-8 and TRBJ1-1): EAGVTQSPTHLIKTRGQQATLRCSPISGHTSVYWYQQALGLGLQFLLWYDEGEERNRGNFPPRFSGRQFPNYSSELNVNALELEDSALYLCASSPGNTEAFFGQGTRLTVV.

This chain connects TRBV6-4 to TRBJ2-1; 14 positions agree with TRBD2. This CDR3 spans 14 amino acids. CDR1 is MRHNA, CDR2 SNTAGT, per germline. With V trimmed by 5 bases and J by 10 bases, 4 bases remained unmatched. The CDR3 here is CASSRTSGRREQFF. CDR3 DNA: TGTGCCAGCAGTAGGACTAGCGGGAGGCGGGAGCAGTTCTTC.

The chain couples TRBV7-2 to TRBJ2-1, with 10 positions matching TRBD2. The CDR3 has 16 residues. The junction had 8 bases not matched to a gene; V was cut back by 5 bases and J by 4 bases. Germline-derived CDR1 and CDR2 are SGHTA and FQGNSA. The CDR3 reads CASSPPGLAAYNEQFF. The CDR3 DNA reads TGTGCCAGCAGCCCCCCCGGACTAGCGGCGTACAATGAGCAGTTCTTC.

V gene TRBV25-1 combines with J gene TRBJ1-2; no clear D. This CDR3 has 12 amino acids. CDR1 MGHDK and CDR2 SYGVNS come from the germline V gene. Trimming cost V 4 bases and J 4 bases, with 7 bases left between them. The CDR3 spells CASSVPLYGYTF. CDR3 DNA sequence: TGTGCCAGCAGTGTTCCCCTCTATGGCTACACCTTC.

This chain connects TRBV28 to TRBJ2-2, with a tentative D call TRBD2 (6 bases). CDR1 MDHEN and CDR2 SYDVKM come from the germline V gene. The CDR3 loop spans 16 amino acids. The V and J ends lost 6 bases and 4 bases respectively, with 18 bases between them. CDR3 nucleotide sequence: TGTGCCAGCAGGGGGGGACGGGATAGAGGCACCGGGGAGCTGTTTTTT. Its translation: CASRGGRDRGTGELFF.

V is TRBV9 and J is TRBJ2-3; 13 nucleotides agree with TRBD2. CDR1 and CDR2 (germline): SGDLS, YYNGEE. The CDR3 length is 16 residues. The V gene end was trimmed by 4 bases and the J gene end by 3 bases; junction bases not matched to a gene: 5. The CDR3 here is CASSQKGLAGTDTQYF. The CDR3 nucleotides read TGTGCCAGCAGCCAAAAGGGACTAGCGGGAACAGATACGCAGTATTTT.

The rearrangement links TRBV19 to TRBJ2-3; 8 nucleotides match TRBD2. This CDR3 comprises 16 residues. V lost 1 base, J lost 2 bases, and 5 bases stayed unmatched. The germline V gene has CDR1 LNHDA and CDR2 SQIVND (reference sequence). For the CDR3, the DNA is TGTGCCAGTAGTATAGGCCCAGCGGGGGCCACAGATACGCAGTATTTT. Translated: CASSIGPAGATDTQYF. Based on the CDR3 plus reference TRBV19 and TRBJ2-3, the full variable domain is DGGITQSPKYLFRKEGQNVTLSCEQNLNHDAMYWYRQDPGQGLRLIYYSQIVNDFQKGDIAEGYSVSREKKESFPLTVTSAQKNPTAFYLCASSIGPAGATDTQYFGPGTRLTVL.

The genes are TRBV2 and TRBJ2-7, with 7 bases fitting TRBD1. J lost 5 bases, V lost 6 bases, and 7 bases had no gene match. The CDR3 consists of 13 residues. Per the germline V gene, CDR1 is SNHLY and CDR2 is FYNNEI. The CDR3 nucleotides read TGTGCCAGCAGCTCTCGGGACAGCCACGAGCAGTACTTC. The encoded protein is CASSSRDSHEQYF.

The chain combines TRBV6-1 with TRBJ2-7; D is perhaps TRBD2 (5 bases). CDR3 size: 12 residues. V was shortened by 7 bases and J by 4 bases, with 11 bases between the two germline ends. Per the germline V gene, CDR1 is MNHNS and CDR2 is SASEGT. The CDR3 loop is CASTEPGYEQYF. CDR3 nucleotide sequence: TGTGCCAGCACCGAGCCGGGGTACGAGCAGTACTTC.